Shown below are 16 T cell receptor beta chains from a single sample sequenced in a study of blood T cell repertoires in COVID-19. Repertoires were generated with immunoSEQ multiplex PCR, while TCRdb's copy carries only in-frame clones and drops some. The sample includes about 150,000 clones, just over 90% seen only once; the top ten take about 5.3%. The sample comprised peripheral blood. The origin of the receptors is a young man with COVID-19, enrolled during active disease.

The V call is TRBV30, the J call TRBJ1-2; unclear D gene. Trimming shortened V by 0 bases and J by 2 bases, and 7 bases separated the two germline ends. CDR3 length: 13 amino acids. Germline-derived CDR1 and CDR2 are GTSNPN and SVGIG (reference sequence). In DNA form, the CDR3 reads TGTGCCTGGAGTGTAAATCCGAACTATGGCTACACCTTC. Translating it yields CAWSVNPNYGYTF.

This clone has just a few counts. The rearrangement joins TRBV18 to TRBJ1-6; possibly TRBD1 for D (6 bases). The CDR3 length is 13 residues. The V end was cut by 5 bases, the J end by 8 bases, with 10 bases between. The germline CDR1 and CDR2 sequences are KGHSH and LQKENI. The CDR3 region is CASSENRDSPLHF. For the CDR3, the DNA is TGTGCCAGCTCAGAAAACAGGGATTCACCCCTCCACTTT.

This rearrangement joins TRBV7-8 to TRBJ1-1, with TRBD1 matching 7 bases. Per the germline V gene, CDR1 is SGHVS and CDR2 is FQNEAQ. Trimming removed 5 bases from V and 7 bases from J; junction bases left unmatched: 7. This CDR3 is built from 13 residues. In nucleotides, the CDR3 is TGTGCCAGCAGCCCAGCGCAGGGGGTTGAAGCTTTCTTT. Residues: CASSPAQGVEAFF.

CDR3 region: CASSTRRGGIHNEQFF. The CDR3 DNA reads as TGTGCCAGCAGTACCCGGAGAGGGGGTATCCACAATGAGCAGTTCTTC. The J gene is TRBJ2-1, the V gene TRBV28; D perhaps matches TRBD1 (6 bases). CDR1 MDHEN and CDR2 SYDVKM come from the germline V gene. The CDR3 spans 16 residues. Deletions cut 5 bases from V and 5 bases from J, with 19 bases between.

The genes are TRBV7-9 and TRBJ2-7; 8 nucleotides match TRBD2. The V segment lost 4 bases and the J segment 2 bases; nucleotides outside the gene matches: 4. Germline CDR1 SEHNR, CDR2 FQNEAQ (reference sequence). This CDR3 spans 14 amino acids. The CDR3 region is CASSSGTRPYEQYF. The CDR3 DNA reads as TGTGCCAGCAGCTCCGGGACTAGGCCCTACGAGCAGTACTTC.

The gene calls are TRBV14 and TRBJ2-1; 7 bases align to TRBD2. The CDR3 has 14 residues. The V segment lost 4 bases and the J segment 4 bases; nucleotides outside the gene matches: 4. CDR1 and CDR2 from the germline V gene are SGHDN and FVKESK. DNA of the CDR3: TGTGCCAGCAGCCTTATCGGGGGGTACAATGAGCAGTTCTTC. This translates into CASSLIGGYNEQFF.

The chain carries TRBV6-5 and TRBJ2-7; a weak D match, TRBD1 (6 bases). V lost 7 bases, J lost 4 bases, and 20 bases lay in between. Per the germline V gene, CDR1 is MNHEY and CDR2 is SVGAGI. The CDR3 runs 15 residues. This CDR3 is CASTVAGTSLYEQYF. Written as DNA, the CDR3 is TGTGCCAGCACAGTGGCCGGGACATCCTTATACGAGCAGTACTTC.

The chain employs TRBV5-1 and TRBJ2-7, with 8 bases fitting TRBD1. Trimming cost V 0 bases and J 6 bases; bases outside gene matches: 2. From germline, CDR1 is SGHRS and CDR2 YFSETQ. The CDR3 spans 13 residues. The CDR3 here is CASSLGTGIEQYF. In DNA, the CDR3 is TGCGCCAGCAGCTTGGGGACAGGGATCGAGCAGTACTTC.

The CDR3 nucleotides read TGTGCCAGCGGGACAGGAGCTAACTATGGCTACACCTTC. It translates to CASGTGANYGYTF. V gene TRBV6-5 combines with J gene TRBJ1-2; 8 bases align to TRBD1. The germline V gene has CDR1 MNHEY and CDR2 SVGAGI. This CDR3 has 13 amino acids. V lost 8 bases, J lost 0 bases, and 2 bases stayed unmatched.

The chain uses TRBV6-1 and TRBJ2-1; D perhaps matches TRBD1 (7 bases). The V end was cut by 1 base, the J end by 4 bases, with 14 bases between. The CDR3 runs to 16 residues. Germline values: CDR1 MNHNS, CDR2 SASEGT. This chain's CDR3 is CASSEGRRGRYNEQFF. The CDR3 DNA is TGTGCCAGCAGTGAAGGTCGGAGGGGGCGTTACAATGAGCAGTTCTTC.

The CDR3 DNA is TGTGCCAGCAGCCATATCGGGAGGGATTACGAGCAGTACTTC. Protein: CASSHIGRDYEQYF. The chain uses TRBV4-2 and TRBJ2-7, with TRBD2 matching over 8 bases. The length of the CDR3 is 14 residues. Germline lookup yields CDR1 LGHNA and CDR2 YNFKEQ. V trimming: 3 bases; J trimming: 4 bases; junction bases outside the gene matches: 5.

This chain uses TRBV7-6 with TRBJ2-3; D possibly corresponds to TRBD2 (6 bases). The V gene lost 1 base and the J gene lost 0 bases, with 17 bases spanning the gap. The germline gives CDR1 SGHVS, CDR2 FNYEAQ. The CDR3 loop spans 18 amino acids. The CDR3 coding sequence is TGTGCCAGCAGCTTAGAGGCGGGACGCTCCTCTAGCACAGATACGCAGTATTTT. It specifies CASSLEAGRSSSTDTQYF.

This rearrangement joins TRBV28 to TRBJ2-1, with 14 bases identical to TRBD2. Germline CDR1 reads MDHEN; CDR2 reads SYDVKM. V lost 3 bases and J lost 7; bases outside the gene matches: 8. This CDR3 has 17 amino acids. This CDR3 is CASSFGLAGGWRNEQFF. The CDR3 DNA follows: TGTGCCAGCAGTTTTGGACTAGCGGGAGGATGGAGGAATGAGCAGTTCTTC.

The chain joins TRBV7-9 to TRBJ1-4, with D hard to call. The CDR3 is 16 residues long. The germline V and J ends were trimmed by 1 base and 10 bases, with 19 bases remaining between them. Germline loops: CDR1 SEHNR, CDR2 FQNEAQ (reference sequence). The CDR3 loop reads CASSLGVGDLNGKLFF. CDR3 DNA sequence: TGTGCCAGCAGCTTAGGTGTGGGTGACTTAAACGGAAAACTGTTTTTT.

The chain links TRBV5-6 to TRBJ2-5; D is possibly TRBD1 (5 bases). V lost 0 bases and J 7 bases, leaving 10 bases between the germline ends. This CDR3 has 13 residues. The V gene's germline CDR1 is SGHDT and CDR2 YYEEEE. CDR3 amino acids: CASSLAGTGTQYF. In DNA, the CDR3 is TGTGCCAGCAGCTTGGCCGGCACAGGGACCCAGTACTTC. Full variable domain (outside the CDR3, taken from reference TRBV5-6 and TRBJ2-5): DAGVTQSPTHLIKTRGQQVTLRCSPKSGHDTVSWYQQALGQGPQFIFQYYEEEERQRGNFPDRFSGHQFPNYSSELNVNALLLGDSALYLCASSLAGTGTQYFGPGTRLLVL.

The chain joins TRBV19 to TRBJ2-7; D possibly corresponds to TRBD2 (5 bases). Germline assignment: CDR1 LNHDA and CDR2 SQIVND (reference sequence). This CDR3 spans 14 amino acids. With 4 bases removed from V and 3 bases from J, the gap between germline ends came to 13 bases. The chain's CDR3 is CASSNTGSIYEQYF. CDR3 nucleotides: TGTGCCAGTAGTAATACGGGATCTATCTACGAGCAGTACTTC.